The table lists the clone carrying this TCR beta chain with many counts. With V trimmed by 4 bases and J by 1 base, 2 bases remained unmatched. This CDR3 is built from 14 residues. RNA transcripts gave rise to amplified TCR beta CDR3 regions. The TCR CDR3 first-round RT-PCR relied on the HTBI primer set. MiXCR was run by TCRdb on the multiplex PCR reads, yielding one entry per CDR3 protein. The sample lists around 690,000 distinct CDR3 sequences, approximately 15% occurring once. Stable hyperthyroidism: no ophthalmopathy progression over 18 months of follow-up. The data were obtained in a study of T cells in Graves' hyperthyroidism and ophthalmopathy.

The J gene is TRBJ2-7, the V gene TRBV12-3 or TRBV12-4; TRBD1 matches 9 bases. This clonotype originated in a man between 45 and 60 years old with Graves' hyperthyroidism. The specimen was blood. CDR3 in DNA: TGTGCCAGCAGTTCACAGGGGGCTTCCTACGAGCAGTACTTC. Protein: CASSSQGASYEQYF.